This T cell receptor beta chain was sequenced for a study of siplizumab effects on memory and regulatory T cells. Produced via immunoSEQ multiplex PCR; TCRdb's table is partial and in-frame only. The sample carries about 110,000 clones, 92% recorded once. V was cut by 3 bases and J by 8 bases, with 13 bases left in between. CDR1 MNHEY and CDR2 SMNVEV come from the germline V gene (reference sequence). This CDR3 contains 14 residues. The receptor was isolated from a human donor in good health. This chain uses TRBV27 with TRBJ1-4; possible D gene TRBD1, 6 bases. Sequencing was done on a sample of Tregs sorted from blood. The CDR3 nucleotides are TGTGCCAGCAGTTTTGTCCAGGGGAGGGAAAAACTGTTTTTT. This codes for CASSFVQGREKLFF.